This TCR beta chain was sequenced for a study of blood T cell repertoires in COVID-19. Study details: Samples of COVID-19 (acute and convalescent) were obtained from the United States, Italy and Spain. From T cells, B-cell-depleted T cells, or PBMCs came the material, which was cDNA or gDNA.

Per the authors' pipeline: Reference gene primer amplification yielded estimated nucleated cell counts. Method: immunoSEQ multiplex PCR; TCRdb's copy keeps in-frame clones and lacks some. V, J and clone size reflect that table, while D and trimming were determined from the DNA. The sample has tens of thousands of clones, around four fifths seen once; the top ten hold around 29%. The TCR sequence derives from a human donor in a cohort sampled during active COVID-19. The sample comprised peripheral blood.

The CDR3 region is CASSDRGVGNTEAFF. DNA of the CDR3: TGTGCCAGCAGTGACAGGGGAGTGGGGAACACTGAAGCTTTCTTT. J is TRBJ1-1 and V is TRBV6-1, with D maybe TRBD1 (6 bases). Germline-derived CDR1 and CDR2 are MNHNS and SASEGT. Trimming pared 3 bases from V and 1 base from J, leaving 12 bases between. The CDR3 is 15 amino acids.